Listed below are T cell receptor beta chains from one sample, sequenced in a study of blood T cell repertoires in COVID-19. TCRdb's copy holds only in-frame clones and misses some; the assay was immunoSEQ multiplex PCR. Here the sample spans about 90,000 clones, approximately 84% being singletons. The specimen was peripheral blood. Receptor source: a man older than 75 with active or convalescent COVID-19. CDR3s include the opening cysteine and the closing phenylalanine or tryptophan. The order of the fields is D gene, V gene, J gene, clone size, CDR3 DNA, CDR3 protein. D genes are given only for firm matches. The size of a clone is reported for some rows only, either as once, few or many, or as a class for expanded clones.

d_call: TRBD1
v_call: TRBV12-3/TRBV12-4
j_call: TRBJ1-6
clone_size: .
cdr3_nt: TGTGCCAGCACCCGACAGGGAAATTCACCCCTCCACTTT
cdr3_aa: CASTRQGNSPLHF

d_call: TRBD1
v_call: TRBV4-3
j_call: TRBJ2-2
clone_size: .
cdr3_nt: TGCGCCAGCAGCCAAGACCCTCGACAGGGGGCTGGGACCGGGGAGCTGTTTTTT
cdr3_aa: CASSQDPRQGAGTGELFF

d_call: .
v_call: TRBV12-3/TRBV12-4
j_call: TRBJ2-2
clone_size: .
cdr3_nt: TGTGCCAGCACGCGGTACATCACCGGGGAGCTGTTTTTT
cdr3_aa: CASTRYITGELFF

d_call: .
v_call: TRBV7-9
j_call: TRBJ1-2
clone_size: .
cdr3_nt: TGTGCCAGCAGCTTAGCTAGGGATACTACAGGAGACTATGGCTACACCTTC
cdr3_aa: CASSLARDTTGDYGYTF

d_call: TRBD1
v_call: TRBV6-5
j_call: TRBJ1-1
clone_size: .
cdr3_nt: TGTGCCAGCAAAGACGAGGGGGCAGCGAACACTGAAGCTTTCTTT
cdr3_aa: CASKDEGAANTEAFF

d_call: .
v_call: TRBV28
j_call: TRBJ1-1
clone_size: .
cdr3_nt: TGTGCCAGCACCCCTGGGGGGGGTCGGTACACTGAAGCTTTCTTT
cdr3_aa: CASTPGGGRYTEAFF

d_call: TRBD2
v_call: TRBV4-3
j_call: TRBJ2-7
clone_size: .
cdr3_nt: TGCGCCAGCAGCCGTCAGCGGGGGACCTATTCCTACGAGCAGTACTTC
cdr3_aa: CASSRQRGTYSYEQYF

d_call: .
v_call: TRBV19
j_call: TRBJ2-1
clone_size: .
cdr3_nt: TGTGCCAGTAGTAGGGCAGGGTTGTTCTCCTACAATGAGCAGTTCTTC
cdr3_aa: CASSRAGLFSYNEQFF

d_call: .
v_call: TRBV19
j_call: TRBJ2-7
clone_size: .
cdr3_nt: TGTGCCAGTAGTATAGAGGCAGGTACCTACGAGCAGTACTTC
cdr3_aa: CASSIEAGTYEQYF

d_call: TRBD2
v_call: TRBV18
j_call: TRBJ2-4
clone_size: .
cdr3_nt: TGTGCCAGCTCTACTAGCGGGGGGACCAAAAACATTCAGTACTTC
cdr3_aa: CASSTSGGTKNIQYF

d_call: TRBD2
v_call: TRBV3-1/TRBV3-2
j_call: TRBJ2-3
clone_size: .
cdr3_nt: TGTGCCAGCCAGGGAGGGGTCACAGATACGCAGTATTTT
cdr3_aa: CASQGGVTDTQYF

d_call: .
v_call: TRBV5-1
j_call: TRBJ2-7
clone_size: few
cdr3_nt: TGCGCCAGCAGCTTAGAACATCCCTACGAGCAGTACTTC
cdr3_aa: CASSLEHPYEQYF

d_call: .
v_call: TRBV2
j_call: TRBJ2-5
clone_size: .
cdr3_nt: TGTGCCAGCAGCTGGGAGGAGACCCAGTACTTC
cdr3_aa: CASSWEETQYF

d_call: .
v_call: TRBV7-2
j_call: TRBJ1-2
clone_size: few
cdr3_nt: TGTGCCAGCAGCTTAGAAGGGGCGGACTATGGCTACACCTTC
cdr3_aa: CASSLEGADYGYTF

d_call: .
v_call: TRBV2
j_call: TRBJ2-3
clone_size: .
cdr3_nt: TGTGCCAGCAAAGGCGAGGGTCTAATTAGCACAGATACGCAGTATTTT
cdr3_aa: CASKGEGLISTDTQYF

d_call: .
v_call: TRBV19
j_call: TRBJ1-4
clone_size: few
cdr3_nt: TGTGCCAGTAGTATGGTACAGGGAAGAGAAAAACTGTTTTTT
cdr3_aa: CASSMVQGREKLFF

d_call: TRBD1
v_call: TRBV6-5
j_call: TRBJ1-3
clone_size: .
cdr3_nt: TGTGCCAGCAGACCTTGGGACAGGGCTACGGACACCATATATTTT
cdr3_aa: CASRPWDRATDTIYF

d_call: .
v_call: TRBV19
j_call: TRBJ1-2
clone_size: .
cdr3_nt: TGTGCCAGTAGTCCGCCGGCGGCAGGGTCTGGTACCTTC
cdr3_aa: CASSPPAAGSGTF

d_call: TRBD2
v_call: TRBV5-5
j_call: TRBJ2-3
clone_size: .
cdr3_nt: TGTGCCAGCAGCCCCCTAGCGGGGTCCACAGATACGCAGTATTTT
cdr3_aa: CASSPLAGSTDTQYF

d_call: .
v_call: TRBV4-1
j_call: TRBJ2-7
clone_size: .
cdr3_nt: TGCGCCAGCAGCCAAGGGTTCCCAGACAGGCGCTCCTACGAGCAGTACTTC
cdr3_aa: CASSQGFPDRRSYEQYF

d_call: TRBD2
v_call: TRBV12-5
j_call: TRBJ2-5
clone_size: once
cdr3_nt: TGTGCTAGTGCCCGGGGGGGCCTACAAGAGACCCAGTACTTC
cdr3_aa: CASARGGLQETQYF

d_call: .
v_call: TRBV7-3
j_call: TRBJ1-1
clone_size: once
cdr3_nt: TGTGCCAGCAGCCCATTGGGGGGTAACACTGAAGCTTTCTTT
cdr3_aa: CASSPLGGNTEAFF

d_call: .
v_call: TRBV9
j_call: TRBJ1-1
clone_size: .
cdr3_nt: TGTGCCAGCAGCCCCCGTCAGGGGAACACTGAAGCTTTCTTT
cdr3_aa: CASSPRQGNTEAFF

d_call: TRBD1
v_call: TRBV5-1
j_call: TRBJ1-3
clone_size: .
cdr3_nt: TGCGCCAGCAGGAACGGACAGGGGCGAGGAAACACCATATATTTT
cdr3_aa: CASRNGQGRGNTIYF

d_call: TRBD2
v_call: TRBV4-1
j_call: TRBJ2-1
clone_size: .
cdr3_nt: TGCGCCAGCAGCCAAGAGGCGGGGGGGTACAATGAGCAGTTCTTC
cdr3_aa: CASSQEAGGYNEQFF

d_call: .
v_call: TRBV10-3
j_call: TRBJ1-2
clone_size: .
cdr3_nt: TGTGCCATCAGTGAGGGACAGACTAACTATGGCTACACCTTC
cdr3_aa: CAISEGQTNYGYTF

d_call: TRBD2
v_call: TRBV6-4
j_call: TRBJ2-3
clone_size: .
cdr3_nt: TGTGCCAGCAGTGAAGATGGCGGGGGGTTCACAGATACGCAGTATTTT
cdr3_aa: CASSEDGGGFTDTQYF

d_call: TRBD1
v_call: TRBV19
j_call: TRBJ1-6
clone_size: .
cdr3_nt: TGTGCCAGTAGTCCACAGGGGCGGACACCCCTCCACTTT
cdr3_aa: CASSPQGRTPLHF

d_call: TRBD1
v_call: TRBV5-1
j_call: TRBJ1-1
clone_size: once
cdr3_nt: TGCGCCAGCAGCCCGGACAGGGGGGTCACTGAAGCTTTCTTT
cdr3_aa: CASSPDRGVTEAFF

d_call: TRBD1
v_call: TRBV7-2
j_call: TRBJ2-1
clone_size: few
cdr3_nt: TGTGCCAGCAGCCCCGGGACAGCTCCCAATGAGCAGTTCTTC
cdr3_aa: CASSPGTAPNEQFF

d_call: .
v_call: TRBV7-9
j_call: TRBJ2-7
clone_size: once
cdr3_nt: TGTGCCAGCAGCTTATTTGCGTCCGTGAACGAGCAGTACTTC
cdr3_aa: CASSLFASVNEQYF

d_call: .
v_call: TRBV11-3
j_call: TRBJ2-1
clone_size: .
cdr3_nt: TGTGCCAGCAGCTTAACGGGAGACTACAATGAGCAGTTCTTC
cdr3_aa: CASSLTGDYNEQFF

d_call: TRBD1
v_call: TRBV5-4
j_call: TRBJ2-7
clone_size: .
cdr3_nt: TGTGCCAGCAGCTTGGCGGGACAGGGCACCTCCTACGAGCAGTACTTC
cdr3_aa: CASSLAGQGTSYEQYF

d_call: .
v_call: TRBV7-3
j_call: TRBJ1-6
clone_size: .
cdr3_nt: TGTGCCAGCAGCTTAAGTAGTGATTCACCCCTCCACTTT
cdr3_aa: CASSLSSDSPLHF

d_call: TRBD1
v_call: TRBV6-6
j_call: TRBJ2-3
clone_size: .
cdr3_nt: TGTGCCAGCAGTCCAAGGACAGGGCGTTCCACAGATACGCAGTATTTT
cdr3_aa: CASSPRTGRSTDTQYF

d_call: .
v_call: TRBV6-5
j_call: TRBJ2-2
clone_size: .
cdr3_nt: TGTGCCAGCAGTTACACCCGACTTGTCAAGTCCGGGGAGCTGTTTTTT
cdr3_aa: CASSYTRLVKSGELFF

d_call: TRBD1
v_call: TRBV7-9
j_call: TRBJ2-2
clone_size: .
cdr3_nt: TGTGCCAGCAGCACCGACAGGGCGAACACCGGGGAGCTGTTTTTT
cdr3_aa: CASSTDRANTGELFF

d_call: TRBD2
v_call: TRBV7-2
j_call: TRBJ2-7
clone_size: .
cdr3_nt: TGTGCCAGCACCACGCGGGGGGGCGGCGAGCAGTACTTC
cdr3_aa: CASTTRGGGEQYF

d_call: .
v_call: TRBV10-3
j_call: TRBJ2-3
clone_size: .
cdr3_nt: TGTGCCATCAGTGAGTTGGTAGCGGTCTCAGATACGCAGTATTTT
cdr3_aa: CAISELVAVSDTQYF

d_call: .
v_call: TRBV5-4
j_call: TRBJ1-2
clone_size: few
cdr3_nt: TGTGCCAGCAGCTTGGATCTGACAGCCAACTATGGCTACACCTTC
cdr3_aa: CASSLDLTANYGYTF

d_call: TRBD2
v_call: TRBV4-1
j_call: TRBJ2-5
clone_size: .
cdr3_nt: TGCGCCAGCAGCCAAGATCGGGGGGGGCAGGCGTCGGCCAAAAGGGAGACCCAGTACTTC
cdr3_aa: CASSQDRGGQASAKRETQYF

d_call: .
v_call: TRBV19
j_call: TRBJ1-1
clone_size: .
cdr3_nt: TGTGCCAGTAGTATCGCGAGGAACACTGAAGCTTTCTTT
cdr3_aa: CASSIARNTEAFF

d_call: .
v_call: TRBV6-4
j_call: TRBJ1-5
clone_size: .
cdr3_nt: TGTGCCAGCAGCCAGGAAAGGAATCAGCCCCAGCATTTT
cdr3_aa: CASSQERNQPQHF

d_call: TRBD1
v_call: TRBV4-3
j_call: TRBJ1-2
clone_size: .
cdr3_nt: TGCGCCAGCAGCCAAGACCCCCGGACAGGGGTTGGGTATGGCTACACCTTC
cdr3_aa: CASSQDPRTGVGYGYTF

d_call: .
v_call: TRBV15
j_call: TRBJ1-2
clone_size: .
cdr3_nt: TGTGCCACCAGCAGAGATAGAAGTGGTACCTATGGCTACACCTTC
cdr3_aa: CATSRDRSGTYGYTF

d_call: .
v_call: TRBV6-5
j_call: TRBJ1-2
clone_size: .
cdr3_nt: TGTGCCAGCAGGACAACAGTAGACGGTGGCTACACCTTC
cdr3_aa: CASRTTVDGGYTF

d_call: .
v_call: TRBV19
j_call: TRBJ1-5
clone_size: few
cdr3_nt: TGTGCCAGTAGTATGTCCGGGGGGGCGATCAATCAGCCCCAGCATTTT
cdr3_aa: CASSMSGGAINQPQHF

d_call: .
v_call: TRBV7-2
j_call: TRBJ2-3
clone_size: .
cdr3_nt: TGTGCCAGCAGCTTAGCCGGTGGCGGGAGCACAGATACGCAGTATTTT
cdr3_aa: CASSLAGGGSTDTQYF

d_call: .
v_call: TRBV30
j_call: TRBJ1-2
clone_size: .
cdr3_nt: TGTGCCTCCCATGAGGCGCCGGAGAGTGGCTACACCTTC
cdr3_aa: CASHEAPESGYTF

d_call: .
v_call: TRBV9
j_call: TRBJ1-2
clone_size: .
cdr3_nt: TGTGCCAGCAGCAGACAGGTCGCTAACTATGGCTACACCTTC
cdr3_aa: CASSRQVANYGYTF

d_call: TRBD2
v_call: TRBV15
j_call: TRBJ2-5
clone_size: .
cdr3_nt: TGTGCCACCAGCAGAGCCTTACTAGCGGAAGAGACCCAGTACTTC
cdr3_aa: CATSRALLAEETQYF

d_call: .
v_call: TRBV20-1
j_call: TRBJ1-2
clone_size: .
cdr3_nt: TGCAGTGCTACCAGGGCCTATGGCTACACCTTC
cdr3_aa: CSATRAYGYTF

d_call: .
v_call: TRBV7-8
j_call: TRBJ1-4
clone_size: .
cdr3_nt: TGTGCCAGCAGAGAACCCGGACAGTTTCTTTTTTTT
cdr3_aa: CASREPGQFLFF

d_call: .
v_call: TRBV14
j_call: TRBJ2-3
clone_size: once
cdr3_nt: TGTGCCAGCAGCCAAGTCAGGAATACGCAGTATTTT
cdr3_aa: CASSQVRNTQYF